The clone carrying this TCR beta chain has a count of ten or more. Time point meaning: newly diagnosed GD, antithyroid drugs for less than 3 months. After RNA was extracted from PBMCs, the TCR library was made from it. American Thyroid Association guidelines defined Graves' disease diagnosis. Construction of the TCR beta libraries employed iRepertoire HTBI primers in conjunction with Arm-PCR of CDR3 regions. Per the authors' pipeline: Gene usage covered about 62 TRBV and 13 to 15 TRBJ segments. MiXCR, applied by TCRdb to the multiplex PCR reads, yields one record per CDR3 protein. These V and J calls are TCRdb output, not the study's own analysis. Here the sample spans around 360,000 distinct CDR3 sequences, about 17% being singletons. This entry comes from a study of regulatory T cells in long-lasting Graves disease. Germline CDR1 and CDR2: MDHEN and SYDVKM. V was trimmed by 6 bases and J by 0 bases, leaving 9 bases between them. The CDR3 is 13 residues long.

The data were also submitted as part of a second study, on T cells in Graves' hyperthyroidism and ophthalmopathy. Per that study: Using the HTBI primer set, a first-round RT-PCR was run on the TCR CDR3.

The source is a woman aged 18-29 years with Graves disease. Sequencing was performed on peripheral blood mononuclear cells (PBMCs), taken at new diagnosis, from a patient treated with antithyroid drugs. This chain links TRBV28 with TRBJ2-7; no firm D call. CDR3 nucleotide sequence: TGTGCCAGCAGCCTTAATCCCTCCTACGAGCAGTACTTC. Translation: CASSLNPSYEQYF.